This T cell receptor (beta chain) was captured in a study of blood T cell repertoires in COVID-19. Whole-study context: Donors in the United States, Italy and Spain gave samples during acute or convalescent COVID-19. The cDNA or gDNA used as material had been derived from T cells, B-cell-depleted T cells, or PBMCs.

V shed 1 base and J 4 bases; nucleotides not matched to a gene: 6. Germline V gene lookup returns CDR1 SGHVS and CDR2 FNYEAQ. CDR3 length equals 17 residues. Original processing notes: Amplification of reference gene primers was used by the study to estimate nucleated cell counts. The data were produced by immunoSEQ multiplex PCR, yet TCRdb's version contains in-frame clones alone and is incomplete. That table furnishes V, J and clone size, whereas the DNA furnished D and trimming. In the table there are roughly 70,000 clones, about 88% of which are singletons. The clonotype originates from a man between 65 and 85 years old with active COVID-19. The V gene is TRBV7-6, the J gene TRBJ2-1, with 11 bases that match TRBD2. The sample taken for sequencing was peripheral blood. CDR3 nucleotides: TGTGCCAGCAGCTTAGGGGCCGGGACTAGCGGTTACAATGAGCAGTTCTTC. This sequence encodes CASSLGAGTSGYNEQFF.